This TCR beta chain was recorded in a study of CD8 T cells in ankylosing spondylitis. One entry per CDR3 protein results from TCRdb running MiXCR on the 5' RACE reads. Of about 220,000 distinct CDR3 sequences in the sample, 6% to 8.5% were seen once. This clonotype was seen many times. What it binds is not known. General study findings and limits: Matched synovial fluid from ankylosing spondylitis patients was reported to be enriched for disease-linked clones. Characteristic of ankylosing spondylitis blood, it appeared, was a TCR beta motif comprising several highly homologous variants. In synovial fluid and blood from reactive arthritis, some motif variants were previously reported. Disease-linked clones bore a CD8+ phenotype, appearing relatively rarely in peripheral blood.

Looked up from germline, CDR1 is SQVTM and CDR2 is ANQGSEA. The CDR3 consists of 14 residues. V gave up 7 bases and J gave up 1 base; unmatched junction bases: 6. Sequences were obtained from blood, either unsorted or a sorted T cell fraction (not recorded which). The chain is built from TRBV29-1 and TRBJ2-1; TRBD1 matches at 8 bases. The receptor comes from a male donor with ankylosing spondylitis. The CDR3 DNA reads TGCAGCGCCGGCACAGGGGGTTCCTACAATGAGCAGTTCTTC. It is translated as CSAGTGGSYNEQFF.